The 28 T cell receptor beta chains given below trace back to one sample, sequenced in a study of chemoradiotherapy in HPV16-positive cancers. TCRdb's copy holds only in-frame clones and misses some; the assay was immunoSEQ multiplex PCR. The sample carries around 17,000 clones, about three quarters recorded once. This sample comprised tumor tissue, obtained from a patient who underwent chemoradiotherapy. The receptors were gathered from a human donor with HPV-associated anogenital cancer.

This clone was observed a handful of times. The genes are TRBV28 and TRBJ2-1; D is perhaps TRBD2 (5 bases). The CDR3 extends over 13 amino acids. Germline loops: CDR1 MDHEN, CDR2 SYDVKM. V lost 6 bases and J 7 bases, leaving 13 bases between the germline ends. CDR3: CASRRNGKNEQFF. CDR3 coding DNA: TGTGCCAGCAGACGGAACGGGAAGAATGAGCAGTTCTTC.

This clone was detected only a few times. This rearrangement joins TRBV29-1 to TRBJ2-7, with D possibly being TRBD1 or TRBD2 (5 bases each). CDR3 size: 14 residues. V lost 3 bases, J lost 2 bases, and 14 bases lay in between. Germline CDR1 is SQVTM and CDR2 is ANQGSEA. CDR3 residues: CSVESRDPPYEQYF. CDR3 sequence (DNA): TGCAGCGTTGAGTCCAGGGACCCCCCCTACGAGCAGTACTTC.

The chain carries TRBV5-1 and TRBJ1-1; D might be TRBD1 (5 bases). The germline CDR1 and CDR2 sequences are SGHRS and YFSETQ. The V end was cut by 1 base, the J end by 2 bases, with 21 bases between. The CDR3 totals 18 residues. The CDR3 loop is CASSLRAGTSIRNTEAFF. DNA of the CDR3: TGCGCCAGCAGCTTGAGGGCAGGGACTAGTATCCGTAACACTGAAGCTTTCTTT.

J is TRBJ1-2 and V is TRBV30; 7 bases agree with TRBD1. Germline V lookup: CDR1 GTSNPN, CDR2 SVGIG (reference sequence). V shed 0 bases and J 8 bases; nucleotides not matched to a gene: 12. CDR3 size: 15 residues. The CDR3 region is CAWSVFESQGDGYTF. The CDR3 DNA follows: TGTGCCTGGAGTGTTTTTGAGAGTCAGGGGGACGGCTACACCTTC.

The gene calls are TRBV7-2 and TRBJ1-5; D remains ambiguous. CDR1 is SGHTA and CDR2 is FQGNSA in the germline V gene. The CDR3 is made up of 13 amino acids. V lost 1 base, J lost 6 bases, and 7 bases lay in between. The CDR3 loop reads CASSLGVGQPQHF. Written as DNA, the CDR3 is TGTGCCAGCAGCTTAGGCGTGGGTCAGCCCCAGCATTTT.

This rearrangement joins TRBV2 to TRBJ1-2; D gene ambiguous. The germline V and J ends were trimmed by 7 bases and 5 bases, with 11 bases remaining between them. Per the germline V gene, CDR1 is SNHLY and CDR2 is FYNNEI. The CDR3 runs 12 residues. The CDR3 DNA reads as TGTGCCAGCAACAAGGAGTCTTATGGCTACACCTTC. This encodes CASNKESYGYTF. The variable domain in full, with the rest retrieved from reference TRBV2 and TRBJ1-2, is EPEVTQTPSHQVTQMGQEVILRCVPISNHLYFYWYRQILGQKVEFLVSFYNNEISEKSEIFDDQFSVERPDGSNFTLKIRSTKLEDSAMYFCASNKESYGYTFGSGTRLTVV.

The chain employs TRBV6-1 and TRBJ1-1; the D gene is possibly TRBD1 (5 bases). Per the germline V gene, CDR1 is MNHNS and CDR2 is SASEGT. V was clipped by 5 bases and J by 2 bases, with 9 bases between them. This CDR3 comprises 13 residues. The CDR3 region has the DNA TGTGCCAGCAGTCTAGACAGTAACACTGAAGCTTTCTTT. Amino acids: CASSLDSNTEAFF.

The chain joins TRBV5-6 to TRBJ2-3; 9 bases agree with TRBD1. Trimming took 4 bases from V and 4 from J; bases not matched to a gene: 7. Germline CDR1 reads SGHDT; CDR2 reads YYEEEE. The CDR3 has 15 amino acids. In DNA form, the CDR3 reads TGTGCCAGCAGCCTCGGGGACAGGGACCCAGATACGCAGTATTTT. It encodes CASSLGDRDPDTQYF.

The V call is TRBV7-9, the J call TRBJ2-3, with D perhaps matching TRBD1 (5 bases). CDR1 is SEHNR and CDR2 is FQNEAQ in the germline V gene (reference sequence). The V end lost 3 bases, the J end lost 0 bases, and 10 bases lay between the germline ends. CDR3 length: 15 residues. The CDR3 region is CASSFKGISTDTQYF. CDR3 nucleotides: TGTGCCAGCAGCTTTAAGGGGATTAGCACAGATACGCAGTATTTT.

This clone was observed a handful of times. V is TRBV7-8 and J is TRBJ2-3; D is perhaps TRBD2 (6 bases). V lost 5 bases, J lost 9 bases, and 12 bases lay in between. CDR1 is SGHVS and CDR2 is FQNEAQ in the germline V gene. The CDR3 runs 12 residues. CDR3 nucleotides: TGTGCCAGCAGCCCGGGACTCCTAACGCAGTATTTT. Translating it yields CASSPGLLTQYF.

The J gene is TRBJ2-2, the V gene TRBV18; 8 nucleotides match TRBD1. This CDR3 has 18 amino acids. Trimming cost V 6 bases and J 1 base; bases outside gene matches: 13. Germline loops: CDR1 KGHSH, CDR2 LQKENI. The CDR3 spells CASSGRYIDRGNTGELFF. The CDR3 DNA sequence: TGTGCCAGCTCTGGACGATACATCGACAGGGGGAACACCGGGGAGCTGTTTTTT.

This clone was observed a handful of times. V is TRBV6-1 and J is TRBJ1-5; D gene uncertain. Germline lookup yields CDR1 MNHNS and CDR2 SASEGT. Trimming stripped 4 bases from V and 6 bases from J, with 13 bases between. The CDR3 spans 14 residues. In nucleotides, the CDR3 is TGTGCCAGCAGTGGACTCAGGTCGGTTCAGCCCCAGCATTTT. Translated, it gives CASSGLRSVQPQHF.

The chain couples TRBV19 to TRBJ2-3; D may be TRBD1 (5 bases). Germline V CDR1 and CDR2: LNHDA, SQIVND (reference sequence). V shed 5 bases and J shed 6 bases, with 18 bases lying between them. This CDR3 region has 15 residues. Here the CDR3 DNA reads TGTGCCAGTAGTCAACGACAGATAAGTGGTGATACGCAGTATTTT. This sequence encodes CASSQRQISGDTQYF. Complete variable domain (other parts from reference TRBV19 and TRBJ2-3): DGGITQSPKYLFRKEGQNVTLSCEQNLNHDAMYWYRQDPGQGLRLIYYSQIVNDFQKGDIAEGYSVSREKKESFPLTVTSAQKNPTAFYLCASSQRQISGDTQYFGPGTRLTVL.

This clone turned up a few times. The CDR3 bases are TGTGCCAGCAGCTTCAACGGCAGGGATGGTTCACCCCTCCACTTT. The encoded protein is CASSFNGRDGSPLHF. The rearrangement uses TRBV11-2 and TRBJ1-6; tentatively, D is TRBD1 (5 bases). The germline gives CDR1 SGHAT, CDR2 FQNNGV. Trimming pared 3 bases from V and 9 bases from J, leaving 15 bases between. The CDR3 has 15 residues.

This chain joins TRBV18 and TRBJ1-2; a possible D gene is TRBD1 (5 bases). V shed 5 bases and J shed 1 base, with 8 bases lying between them. The CDR3 covers 13 residues. Germline CDR1 reads KGHSH; CDR2 reads LQKENI. CDR3 sequence reads: CASSTGGNYGYTF. The CDR3 nucleotides read TGTGCCAGCTCAACCGGGGGTAACTATGGCTACACCTTC.

Notes on this clone: A junction end diverges from the germline sequence, so it may reflect a read error. The chain employs TRBV11-2 and TRBJ2-7, with D uncertain. Looked up from germline, CDR1 is SGHAT and CDR2 is FQNNGV. The CDR3 extends over 13 amino acids. Here the CDR3 reads CASSVDTGSEQYF. The CDR3 coding sequence is TGTGCCAGCAGCGTAGATACCGGGTCCGAGCAGTACTTC.

The chain is built from TRBV9 and TRBJ1-2; 7 nucleotides line up with TRBD1. The V gene's germline CDR1 is SGDLS and CDR2 YYNGEE. Unmatched junction bases numbered 4, after V lost 0 bases and J lost 2 bases. CDR3 length: 15 residues. The CDR3, as DNA: TGTGCCAGCAGCGTAGGACAGGGTGGAAACTATGGCTACACCTTC. Its protein is CASSVGQGGNYGYTF.

This clone was observed a handful of times. The chain recombines TRBV12-5 with TRBJ1-1; no firm D call. Germline V CDR1 and CDR2: LGHNT, FRNRAP. CDR3 size: 16 residues. V was cut by 3 bases and J by 0 bases, with 14 bases left in between. CDR3 coding DNA: TGTGCTAGTGGTTTAAGGCAAGCACCCATGAACACTGAAGCTTTCTTT. Amino acids: CASGLRQAPMNTEAFF.

The genes are TRBV27 and TRBJ2-3; no reliable D call. Germline V CDR1 and CDR2: MNHEY, SMNVEV (reference sequence). CDR3 length: 14 amino acids. Trimming took 5 bases from V and 4 from J, leaving 13 bases between them. CDR3 bases: TGTGCCAGCAGTCCCCGCCATGGCGCAGATACGCAGTATTTT. As protein: CASSPRHGADTQYF.

The chain is built from TRBV5-1 and TRBJ2-7; D ambiguous. Germline V gene sequence: CDR1 SGHRS, CDR2 YFSETQ. V lost 4 bases and J lost 1, with 18 bases in between. The CDR3 spans 16 residues. CDR3 protein: CASSLDGPLNSYEQYF. In DNA, the CDR3 is TGCGCCAGCAGCCTGGACGGTCCATTGAATTCCTACGAGCAGTACTTC.

V and J are TRBV4-1 and TRBJ1-4; D might be TRBD1 (6 bases). Trimming pared 5 bases from V and 4 bases from J, leaving 14 bases between. Germline CDR1 reads MGHRA; CDR2 reads YSYEKL. This CDR3 has 15 amino acids. CDR3 protein: CASSGPGTINEKLFF. The CDR3 DNA follows: TGCGCCAGCAGCGGCCCCGGGACAATTAATGAAAAACTGTTTTTT.

This chain joins TRBV28 and TRBJ2-7; 8 bases align to TRBD1. The CDR3 runs 15 residues. Trimming at V came to 2 bases and at J to 1 base, leaving 4 bases not matched to a gene. Germline V gives CDR1 MDHEN, CDR2 SYDVKM. The CDR3: CASSLRQGASYEQYF. CDR3 DNA sequence: TGTGCCAGCAGTTTAAGGCAGGGGGCGTCCTACGAGCAGTACTTC. Using reference TRBV28 and TRBJ2-7 for the parts outside the CDR3, the full variable domain is DVKVTQSSRYLVKRTGEKVFLECVQDMDHENMFWYRQDPGLGLRLIYFSYDVKMKEKGDIPEGYSVSREKKERFSLILESASTNQTSMYLCASSLRQGASYEQYFGPGTRLTVT.

The CDR3 spells CASSNPLNTEAFF. The CDR3, as DNA: TGTGCCAGCTCCAACCCTTTGAACACTGAAGCTTTCTTT. This chain uses TRBV7-9 with TRBJ1-1; D is undetermined. V was pared by 8 bases and J by 0 bases, with 10 bases between. The germline V gene has CDR1 SEHNR and CDR2 FQNEAQ (reference sequence). The CDR3 has 13 amino acids.

This clone has a handful of counts. V usage is TRBV7-6 and J usage is TRBJ2-6; D might be TRBD2 (5 bases). Trimming shortened V by 3 bases and J by 1 base, and 10 bases separated the two germline ends. The germline V gene has CDR1 SGHVS and CDR2 FNYEAQ. The CDR3 runs to 16 residues. CDR3 loop: CASSLGSASGANVLTF. The CDR3 DNA sequence: TGTGCCAGCAGCTTGGGTAGCGCATCTGGGGCCAACGTCCTGACTTTC.

This chain connects TRBV11-3 to TRBJ2-2; 9 bases line up with TRBD1. CDR1 is SGHNT, CDR2 YENEEA, per germline. CDR3 length equals 14 residues. J lost 7 bases, V lost 4 bases, and 4 bases had no gene match. For the CDR3, the DNA is TGTGCCAGCAGCTGGACAGGGGCGGGCGGGGAGCTGTTTTTT. It yields the protein CASSWTGAGGELFF.

The chain uses TRBV28 and TRBJ2-7; 8 bases line up with TRBD1. V shed 7 bases and J 5 bases; nucleotides not matched to a gene: 13. The CDR3 consists of 15 residues. Germline V CDR1 and CDR2: MDHEN, SYDVKM. The CDR3 nucleotides are TGTGCCAGCATCGAAGCCACAGGGGGGAGAAACGAGCAGTACTTC. It encodes CASIEATGGRNEQYF.

This sequence joins TRBV28 and TRBJ2-1; TRBD2 matches 8 bases. CDR1 is MDHEN and CDR2 is SYDVKM in the germline V gene. The trim removed 6 bases at V and 8 bases at J, leaving 9 bases unmatched. This CDR3 spans 14 amino acids. Written as DNA, the CDR3 is TGTGCCAGCAGGACACCGGGACTAGTCCATGAGCAGTTCTTC. As protein: CASRTPGLVHEQFF.

V and J are TRBV15 and TRBJ2-3; possibly TRBD2 for D (7 bases). The CDR3 runs 18 residues. The germline V and J ends were trimmed by 3 bases and 5 bases, with 24 bases remaining between them. CDR1 is LNHNV and CDR2 is YYDKDF in the germline V gene (reference sequence). The CDR3 loop reads CATSSGDGGREVIDTQYF. The CDR3 DNA follows: TGTGCCACCAGCAGCGGGGATGGGGGCCGGGAGGTTATAGATACGCAGTATTTT.